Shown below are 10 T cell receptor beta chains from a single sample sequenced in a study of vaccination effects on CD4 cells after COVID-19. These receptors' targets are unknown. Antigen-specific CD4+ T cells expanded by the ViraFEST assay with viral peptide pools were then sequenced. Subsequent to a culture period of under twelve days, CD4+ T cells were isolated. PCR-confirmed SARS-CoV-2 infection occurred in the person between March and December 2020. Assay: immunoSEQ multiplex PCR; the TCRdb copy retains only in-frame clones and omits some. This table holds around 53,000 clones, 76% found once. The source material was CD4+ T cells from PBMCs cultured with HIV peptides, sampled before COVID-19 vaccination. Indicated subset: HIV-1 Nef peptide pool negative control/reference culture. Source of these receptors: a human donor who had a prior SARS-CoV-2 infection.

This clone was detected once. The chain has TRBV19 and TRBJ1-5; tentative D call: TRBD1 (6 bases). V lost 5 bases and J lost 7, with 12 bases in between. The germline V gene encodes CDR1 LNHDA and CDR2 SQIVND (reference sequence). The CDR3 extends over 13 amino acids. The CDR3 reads CASSFNREQPQHF. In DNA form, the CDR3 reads TGTGCCAGTAGTTTTAACAGGGAACAGCCCCAGCATTTT. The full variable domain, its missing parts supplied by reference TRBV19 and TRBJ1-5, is DGGITQSPKYLFRKEGQNVTLSCEQNLNHDAMYWYRQDPGQGLRLIYYSQIVNDFQKGDIAEGYSVSREKKESFPLTVTSAQKNPTAFYLCASSFNREQPQHFGDGTRLSIL.

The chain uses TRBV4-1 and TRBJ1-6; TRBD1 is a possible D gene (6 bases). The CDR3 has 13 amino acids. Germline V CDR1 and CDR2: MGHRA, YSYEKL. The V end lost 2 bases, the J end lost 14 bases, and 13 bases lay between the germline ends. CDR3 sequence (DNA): TGCGCCAGCAGCCAAACACCTGGGGGCACCCTCCACTTT. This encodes CASSQTPGGTLHF.

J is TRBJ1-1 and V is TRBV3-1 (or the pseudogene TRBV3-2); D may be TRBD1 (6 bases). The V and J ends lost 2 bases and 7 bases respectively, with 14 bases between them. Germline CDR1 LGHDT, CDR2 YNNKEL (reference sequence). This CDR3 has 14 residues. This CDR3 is CASSQRGGGYEAFF. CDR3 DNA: TGTGCCAGCAGCCAAAGGGGGGGCGGATATGAAGCTTTCTTT.

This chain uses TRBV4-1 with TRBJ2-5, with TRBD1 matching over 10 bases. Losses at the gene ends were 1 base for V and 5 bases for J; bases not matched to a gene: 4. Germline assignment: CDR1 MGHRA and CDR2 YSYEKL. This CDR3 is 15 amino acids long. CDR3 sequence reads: CASSQGDRGFETQYF. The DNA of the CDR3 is TGCGCCAGCAGCCAAGGGGACAGGGGTTTCGAGACCCAGTACTTC.

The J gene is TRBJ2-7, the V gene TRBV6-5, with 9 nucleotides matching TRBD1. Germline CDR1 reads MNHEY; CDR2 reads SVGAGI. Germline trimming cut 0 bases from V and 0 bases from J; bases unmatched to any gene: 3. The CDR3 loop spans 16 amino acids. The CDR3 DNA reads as TGTGCCAGCAGTTACTCCCCACAGGGGGCCTCCTACGAGCAGTACTTC. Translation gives CASSYSPQGASYEQYF.

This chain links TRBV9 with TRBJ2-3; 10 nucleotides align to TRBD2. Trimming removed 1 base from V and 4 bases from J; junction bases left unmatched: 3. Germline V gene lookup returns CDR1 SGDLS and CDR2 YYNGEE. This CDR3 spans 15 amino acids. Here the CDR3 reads CASSVITSGADTQYF. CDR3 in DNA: TGTGCCAGCAGCGTAATTACTAGCGGGGCAGATACGCAGTATTTT.

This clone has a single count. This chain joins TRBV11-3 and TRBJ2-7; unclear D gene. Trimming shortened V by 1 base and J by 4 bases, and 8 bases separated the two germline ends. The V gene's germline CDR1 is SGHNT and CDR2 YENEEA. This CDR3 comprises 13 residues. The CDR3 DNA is TGTGCCAGCAGCTTAGTCGCTCATTACGAGCAGTACTTC. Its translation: CASSLVAHYEQYF.

CDR3 DNA: TGTGCCAGCAGCCAGAATTTAGCGGGAGCTTCCCACGAGCAGTACTTC. Its translation: CASSQNLAGASHEQYF. This chain links TRBV7-2 with TRBJ2-7; 9 bases are shared with TRBD2. In germline, CDR1 is SGHTA, CDR2 FQGNSA. The ends lost 5 bases at V and 5 bases at J; junction bases unmatched: 13. The CDR3 is 16 residues long.

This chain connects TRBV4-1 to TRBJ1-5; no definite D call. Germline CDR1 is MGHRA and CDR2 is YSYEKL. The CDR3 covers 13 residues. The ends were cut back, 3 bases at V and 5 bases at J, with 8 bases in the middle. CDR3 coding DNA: TGCGCCAGCAGCCAGGAAAGGGATCAGCCCCAGCATTTT. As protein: CASSQERDQPQHF.

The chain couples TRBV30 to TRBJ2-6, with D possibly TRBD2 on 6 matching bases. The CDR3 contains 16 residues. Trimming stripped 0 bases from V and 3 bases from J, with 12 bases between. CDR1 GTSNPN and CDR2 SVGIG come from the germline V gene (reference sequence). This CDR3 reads CAWSVGGKGGANVLTF. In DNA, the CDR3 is TGTGCCTGGAGTGTAGGAGGGAAAGGTGGGGCCAACGTCCTGACTTTC.